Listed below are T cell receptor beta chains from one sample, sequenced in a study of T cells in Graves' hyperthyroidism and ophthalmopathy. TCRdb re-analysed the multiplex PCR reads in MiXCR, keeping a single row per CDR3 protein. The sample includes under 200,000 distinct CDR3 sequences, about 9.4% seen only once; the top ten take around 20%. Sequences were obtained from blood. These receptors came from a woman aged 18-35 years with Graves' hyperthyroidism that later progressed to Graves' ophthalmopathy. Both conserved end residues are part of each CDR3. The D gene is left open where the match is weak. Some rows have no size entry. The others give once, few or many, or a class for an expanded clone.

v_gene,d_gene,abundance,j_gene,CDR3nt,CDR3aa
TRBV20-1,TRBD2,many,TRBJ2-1,TGCAGTGCTAGAGTAGCTAGCGGGTATTACAATGAGCAGTTCTTC,CSARVASGYYNEQFF
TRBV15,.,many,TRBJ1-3,TGTGCCACCAGCAGAGATCGGCTCTCTGGAAACACCATATATTTT,CATSRDRLSGNTIYF
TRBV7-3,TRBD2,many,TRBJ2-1,TGTGCCAGCAGCCCCGTCACCGGGACTAGCGGGAGGAATGAGCAGTTCTTC,CASSPVTGTSGRNEQFF
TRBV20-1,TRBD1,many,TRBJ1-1,TGCAGTGTCAAGTCACCCCGACAGGGCTTCATGAACACTGAAGCTTTCTTT,CSVKSPRQGFMNTEAFF
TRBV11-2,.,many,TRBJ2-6,TGTGCCAGCAGCTTAGCTGCAACGGGGTCTGGGGCCAACGTCCTGACTTTC,CASSLAATGSGANVLTF
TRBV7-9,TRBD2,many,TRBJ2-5,TGTGCCAGCAGCCCTTTAGCGGGGAGCCAAGAGACCCAGTACTTC,CASSPLAGSQETQYF
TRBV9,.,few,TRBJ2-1,TGTGCCAGCAGCGGACCCTACTTGTACAATGAGCAGTTCTTC,CASSGPYLYNEQFF
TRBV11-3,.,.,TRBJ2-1,TGTGCCAGCAGCCGAGAAGGGTCCCACAATGAGCAGTTCTTC,CASSREGSHNEQFF
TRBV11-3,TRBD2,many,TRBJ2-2,TGTGCCAGCAGCTACGGATCAGCGGGGGTGAACACCGGGGAGCTGTTTTTT,CASSYGSAGVNTGELFF
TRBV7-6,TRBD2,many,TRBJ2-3,TGTGCCAGCAGCTCTGTTTGGGGACTAGGTCGAGATACGCAGTATTTT,CASSSVWGLGRDTQYF
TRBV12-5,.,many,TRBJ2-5,TGTGCTAGTGCCATCATGTTGGGGGGGCCTTTCGGGACCCAGTACTTC,CASAIMLGGPFGTQYF
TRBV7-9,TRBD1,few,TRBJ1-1,TGTGCCAGCAGCTTAAACCGGGACAGGGGAACTTTAACTTTCTTT,CASSLNRDRGTLTFF
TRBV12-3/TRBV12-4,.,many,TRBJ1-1,TGTGCCAGCACGTGGGCGGGGCCGGGCACTGAAGCTTTCTTT,CASTWAGPGTEAFF
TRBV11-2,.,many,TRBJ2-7,TGTGCCAGCAGCACCGTCCGTAGGCGATCCGGCGAGCAGTACTTC,CASSTVRRRSGEQYF
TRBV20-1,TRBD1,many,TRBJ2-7,TGCAGTGCTGACAAGGGGGCAGTAAGTACCTACGAGCAGTACTTC,CSADKGAVSTYEQYF
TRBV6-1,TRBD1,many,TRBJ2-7,TGTGCCAGCAGTGAACGGACAGGGAGATCCTACGAGCAGTACTTC,CASSERTGRSYEQYF
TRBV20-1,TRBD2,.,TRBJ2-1,TGCAGTGCTAGAGAGGGACTAGCGGGGGGGCTTCGGTATGAGCAGTTCTTC,CSAREGLAGGLRYEQFF
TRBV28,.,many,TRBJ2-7,TGTGCCAGCAGTTTATGGGGGACGGGGAACGAGCAGTACTTC,CASSLWGTGNEQYF
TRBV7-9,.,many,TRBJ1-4,TGTGCCAGCAGCTTAGAAGTAGACAGGCTTAATGAAAAACTGTTTTTT,CASSLEVDRLNEKLFF
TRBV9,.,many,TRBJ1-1,TGTGCCAGCAGCGAACACAACACTGAAGCTTTCTTT,CASSEHNTEAFF
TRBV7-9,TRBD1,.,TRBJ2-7,TGTGCCAGCAGCAAAGAAGGGGACAGTTTAATCGTTTTC,CASSKEGDSLIVF
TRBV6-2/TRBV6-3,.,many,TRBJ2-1,TGTGCCAGCAGTTCAGGGTACAATGAGCAGTTCTTC,CASSSGYNEQFF
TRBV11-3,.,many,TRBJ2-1,TGTGCCAGCAGCTTATATTCAGCCGACTCCTACAATGAGCAGTTCTTC,CASSLYSADSYNEQFF
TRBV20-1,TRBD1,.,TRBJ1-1,TGCAGTGCTAGAGATATGGCAGGGGGGATTGAAGCTTTCTTT,CSARDMAGGIEAFF
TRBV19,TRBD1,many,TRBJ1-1,TGTGCCAGTAGGCCTGGACAGGAGGGCACTGAAGCTTTCTTT,CASRPGQEGTEAFF
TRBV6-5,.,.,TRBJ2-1,TGTGCCAGCAGTTACTCTCCCACGGATGAGCAGTTCTTC,CASSYSPTDEQFF
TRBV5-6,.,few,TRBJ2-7,TGTGCCAGCAGCTTGATGATTTTATGGCAGTCCTCTAGCGAGCAGTACTTC,CASSLMILWQSSSEQYF
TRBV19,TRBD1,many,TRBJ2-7,TGTGCCAGTAGCCGTATACCCAGCGGGACAGGGATCCACGAGCAGTACTTC,CASSRIPSGTGIHEQYF
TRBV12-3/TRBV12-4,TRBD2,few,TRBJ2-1,TGTGCCAGCGGACCCGGACGGGGAGGGTCCTACAATGAGCAGTTCTTC,CASGPGRGGSYNEQFF
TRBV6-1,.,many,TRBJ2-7,TGTGCCAGCAGAGTGGGTGCAAGTTCCTACGAGCAGTACTTC,CASRVGASSYEQYF
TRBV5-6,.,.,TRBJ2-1,TGTGCCAGCAGCTTGTGGGGAGGATCCTACAATGAGCAGTTCTTC,CASSLWGGSYNEQFF
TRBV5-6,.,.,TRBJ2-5,TGTGCCAGCAGCTTAGTGAGACTGGGTGAAGAGACCCAGTACTTC,CASSLVRLGEETQYF
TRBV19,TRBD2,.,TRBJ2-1,TGTGCCAGTAGTATATACGGGCTAGCGGACAATGAGCAGTTCTTC,CASSIYGLADNEQFF
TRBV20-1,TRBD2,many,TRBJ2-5,TGCAGTGCTAGAAACGCGGGGGGTTCCCAAGAGACCCAGTACTTC,CSARNAGGSQETQYF
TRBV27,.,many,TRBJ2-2,TGTGCCAGCAGTTTATTTGTCACTAACACCGGGGAGCTGTTTTTT,CASSLFVTNTGELFF
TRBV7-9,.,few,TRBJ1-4,TGTGCCAGCAACCTCAGGGGTGGCGGGGAAAAACTGTTTTTT,CASNLRGGGEKLFF
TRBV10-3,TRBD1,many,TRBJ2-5,TGTGCCATCAGGTCGACAGGGGATATCCAAGAGACCCAGTACTTC,CAIRSTGDIQETQYF
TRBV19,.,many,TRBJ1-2,TGTGCCAGTAGCCCCGGGTCCGTAAGGGCTGGCTACACCTTC,CASSPGSVRAGYTF
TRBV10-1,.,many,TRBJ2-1,TGCGCCAGCAGTGAGCGGCGGGGTCGTCGGGATGAGCAGTTCTTC,CASSERRGRRDEQFF